A single sample is the source of the 13 T cell receptor beta chains below, sequenced in a study of blood T cell repertoires in COVID-19. TCRdb keeps only in-frame clones here, not all; method: immunoSEQ multiplex PCR. This sample has 150,000 to 190,000 clones; 80% to 90% occur once, and the top ten carry about 7.7%. The specimen sequenced was PBMCs or T cells enriched from blood (not recorded which). These receptors originate from a man in his forties or fifties who had recovered from COVID-19.

The V call is TRBV3-1 (or the pseudogene TRBV3-2), the J call TRBJ1-1; D may be TRBD1 (5 bases). Germline V gene sequence: CDR1 LGHDT, CDR2 YNNKEL (reference sequence). Trimming removed 2 bases at V and 3 bases at J, with 10 bases between. This CDR3 region has 14 residues. The CDR3 spells CASSQSGGYTEAFF. The DNA of the CDR3 is TGTGCCAGCAGCCAATCTGGGGGGTACACTGAAGCTTTCTTT.

CDR3 in DNA: TGTGCCATCCGCGGGACTAGCGGGGCTTACAATGAGCAGTTCTTC. Its protein product is CAIRGTSGAYNEQFF. The chain combines TRBV7-2 with TRBJ2-1; 13 bases line up with TRBD2. The CDR3 has 15 amino acids. Germline values: CDR1 SGHTA, CDR2 FQGNSA. With V trimmed by 10 bases and J by 4 bases, 7 bases remained unmatched. Variable domain in full (rest from reference TRBV7-2 and TRBJ2-1): GAGVSQSPSNKVTEKGKDVELRCDPISGHTALYWYRQSLGQGLEFLIYFQGNSAPDKSGLPSDRFSAERTGGSVSTLTIQRTQQEDSAVYLCAIRGTSGAYNEQFFGPGTRLTVL.

The chain combines TRBV12-3 or TRBV12-4 with TRBJ1-5; the match to TRBD1 covers 7 bases. The CDR3 totals 12 residues. The J segment lost 6 bases and the V segment lost 6 bases, leaving 2 bases of the junction unmatched. The CDR3 DNA follows: TGTGCCAGCAGGCAGGGGGGTCAGCCCCAGCATTTT. This gives the protein CASRQGGQPQHF.

The rearrangement uses TRBV20-1 and TRBJ2-4; TRBD1 matches at 9 bases. The length of the CDR3 is 14 residues. V lost 3 bases, J lost 6 bases, and 6 bases stayed unmatched. Per the germline V gene, CDR1 is DFQATT and CDR2 is SNEGSKA (reference sequence). The CDR3 DNA sequence: TGCAGTGCTAGTGCCGGGACAGGGTCAAACATTCAGTACTTC. Encoded protein: CSASAGTGSNIQYF.

The rearrangement links TRBV12-3 or TRBV12-4 to TRBJ1-4, with 8 bases aligning to TRBD1. Trimming cost V 8 bases and J 5 bases; bases outside gene matches: 4. The CDR3 loop spans 13 amino acids. The CDR3 DNA reads as TGTGCCAGCCAGGGGGCGCGGAATGAAAAACTGTTTTTT. Amino acid sequence: CASQGARNEKLFF.

This rearrangement joins TRBV6-6 to TRBJ2-7; tentative D call: TRBD1 (6 bases). The CDR3 totals 14 residues. CDR1 MNHNY and CDR2 SVGAGI come from the germline V gene (reference sequence). Trimming shortened V by 4 bases and J by 5 bases, and 15 bases separated the two germline ends. The CDR3 protein is CASSWGTRGDEQYF. CDR3 DNA sequence: TGTGCCAGCAGTTGGGGGACAAGAGGGGACGAGCAGTACTTC.

The gene calls are TRBV29-1 and TRBJ2-1, with 7 bases fitting TRBD1. The CDR3 is made up of 13 amino acids. J gave up 0 bases and V 6 bases, and 2 bases lay outside the gene matches. CDR1 SQVTM and CDR2 ANQGSEA come from the germline V gene. CDR3 sequence (DNA): TGCAGCGTCGGACAGGACTCCTACAATGAGCAGTTCTTC. Encoded protein: CSVGQDSYNEQFF.

The chain employs TRBV14 and TRBJ2-5; the match to TRBD1 covers 10 bases. Trimming removed 1 base from V and 1 base from J; junction bases left unmatched: 0. Germline CDR1 is SGHDN and CDR2 is FVKESK. CDR3 length equals 15 residues. CDR3 sequence (DNA): TGTGCCAGCAGCCAAGGACAGGGGGCCCAAGAGACCCAGTACTTC. Translation gives CASSQGQGAQETQYF.

The CDR3 protein is CASSSAWTGAQETQYF. DNA for the CDR3: TGTGCCAGCAGCTCCGCTTGGACAGGGGCCCAAGAGACCCAGTACTTC. This rearrangement joins TRBV11-2 to TRBJ2-5; TRBD1 agrees at 9 bases. This CDR3 contains 16 residues. V lost 4 bases, J lost 1 base, and 7 bases stayed unmatched. CDR1 and CDR2 (germline): SGHAT, FQNNGV.

This chain joins TRBV7-2 and TRBJ2-5; a weak D match, TRBD2 (6 bases). This CDR3 region has 15 residues. Germline V lookup: CDR1 SGHTA, CDR2 FQGNSA. The germline V and J ends were trimmed by 2 bases and 2 bases, with 12 bases remaining between them. CDR3 in DNA: TGTGCCAGCAGCTTATTTCCGGGGGAGCAAGAGACCCAGTACTTC. It is translated as CASSLFPGEQETQYF.

This CDR3 is CASSYKRDRGRMGMNTEAFF. The CDR3 nucleotides are TGTGCCAGCAGCTATAAAAGGGACAGGGGGCGAATGGGCATGAACACTGAAGCTTTCTTT. This chain joins TRBV5-4 and TRBJ1-1, with 12 bases lining up with TRBD1. The J segment lost 0 bases and the V segment lost 3 bases, leaving 15 bases of the junction unmatched. The CDR3 runs to 20 residues. Germline lookup yields CDR1 SGHNT and CDR2 YYREEE (reference sequence).

This chain connects TRBV4-1 to TRBJ2-2, with D possibly TRBD2 on 6 matching bases. Trimming took off 0 bases at V and 7 bases at J, with 12 bases between the two ends. The CDR3 contains 15 residues. Germline-derived CDR1 and CDR2 are MGHRA and YSYEKL. CDR3: CASSQDASAYGELFF. CDR3 nucleotides: TGCGCCAGCAGCCAAGATGCTAGCGCGTACGGGGAGCTGTTTTTT.

The CDR3 DNA follows: TGTGCCAGCAGCTTATTGGGAGGGGATATTACTGAAGCTTTCTTT. It encodes CASSLLGGDITEAFF. The genes are TRBV7-9 and TRBJ1-1, with a weak D call TRBD1 (5 bases). CDR1 SEHNR and CDR2 FQNEAQ come from the germline V gene (reference sequence). This CDR3 spans 15 amino acids. V shed 2 bases and J shed 5 bases, with 15 bases lying between them.